This TCR beta chain was profiled in a study of blood T cell repertoires in COVID-19. For the study at large: The study drew acute and convalescent COVID-19 samples from the United States, Italy and Spain. T cells, B-cell-depleted T cells, or PBMCs supplied cDNA or gDNA.

During active infection, Seattle patients enrolled and were then monitored through disease. The germline CDR1 and CDR2 sequences are SEHNR and FQNEAQ (reference sequence). Trimming left V 5 bases short and J 9 bases short, with 17 bases between. This CDR3 comprises 14 residues. In the original workflow: The assay estimated nucleated cells by amplifying reference gene primers. Libraries were prepared by immunoSEQ multiplex PCR; TCRdb keeps only in-frame clonotypes and omits some of them. Clone size and the V and J calls come from that table; the DNA yielded D and trimming. The table records 90,000 or so clones, roughly 87% of them present only once.

The TCR was taken from a man aged 18-30 years with COVID-19, enrolled during active disease. V usage is TRBV7-9 and J usage is TRBJ2-1; maybe TRBD2 (6 bases). Sequencing was carried out using peripheral blood. This CDR3 is CASSLRDSGSEQFF. Written as DNA, the CDR3 is TGTGCCAGCAGCCTCCGGGACTCGGGCTCTGAGCAGTTCTTC.